This T cell receptor beta chain was sequenced in a study of the immune and genomic landscape of osteosarcoma. Study summary: Patients had high-grade osteosarcoma, aged 5-81 at diagnosis.

Turning to this clone: What it recognizes is unknown.

The post-treatment osteosarcoma tumors were primary, local recurrence or metastasis specimens from poor-prognosis patients. The germline CDR1 and CDR2 sequences are SGHTA and FQGNSA. V shed 5 bases and J shed 2 bases, with 16 bases lying between them. CDR3 length: 15 residues. Clones were sequenced by immunoSEQ multiplex PCR, and TCRdb holds only the in-frame ones, with some missing. The sample has roughly 10,000 clones; around 71% are singletons. Whole-study findings and limits: A single dominant hyperexpanded clone appeared in five cases, each with <100 clonotypes.

The sample was osteosarcoma tumor tissue from the lung. This sequence joins TRBV7-2 and TRBJ2-7; D is unclear. The sequence was obtained from a human donor with osteosarcoma. CDR3 nucleotide sequence: TGTGCCAGCAGCGAATGGGGATGGCGGACCTACGAGCAGTACTTC. It yields the protein CASSEWGWRTYEQYF. Combining the CDR3 with reference TRBV7-2 and TRBJ2-7 gives the whole variable domain GAGVSQSPSNKVTEKGKDVELRCDPISGHTALYWYRQSLGQGLEFLIYFQGNSAPDKSGLPSDRFSAERTGGSVSTLTIQRTQQEDSAVYLCASSEWGWRTYEQYFGPGTRLTVT.